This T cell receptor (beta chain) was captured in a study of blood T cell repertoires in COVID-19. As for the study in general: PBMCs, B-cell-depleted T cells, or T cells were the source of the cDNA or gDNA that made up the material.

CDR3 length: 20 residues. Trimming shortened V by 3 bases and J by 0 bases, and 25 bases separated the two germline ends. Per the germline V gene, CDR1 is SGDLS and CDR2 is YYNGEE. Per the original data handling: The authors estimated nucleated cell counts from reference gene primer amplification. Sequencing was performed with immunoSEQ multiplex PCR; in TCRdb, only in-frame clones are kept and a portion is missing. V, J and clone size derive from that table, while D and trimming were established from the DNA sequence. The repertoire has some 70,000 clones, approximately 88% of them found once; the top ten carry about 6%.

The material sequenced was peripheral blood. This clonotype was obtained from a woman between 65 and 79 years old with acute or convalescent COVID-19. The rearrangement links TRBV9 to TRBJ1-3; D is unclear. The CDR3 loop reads CASSAGRSSGFKSSGNTIYF. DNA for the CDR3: TGTGCCAGCAGCGCCGGTAGAAGTTCGGGGTTTAAGAGCTCTGGAAACACCATATATTTT.